This T cell receptor beta chain was observed in a study of T cells in localized non-small cell lung cancer. Whole-study results and caveats: There was an association of higher blood T cell density with longer overall survival. When the top 100 tumor clones were examined, a median approximately 57 of them also appeared in the adjacent lung, which was paired and uninvolved. Analysis by sequencing included only one tumor region, so heterogeneity remains possible.

Per germline, CDR1 SEHNR and CDR2 FQNEAQ (reference sequence). J gave up 3 bases and V 4 bases, and 9 bases lay outside the gene matches. The CDR3 contains 15 residues. Some clones are missing from TCRdb's copy, which holds only in-frame ones; the method was immunoSEQ multiplex PCR. The sample has tens of thousands of clones; 75% to 85% are singletons. Comments on this clone: Its target is unknown.

The source was PBMCs, collected before any cancer treatment. This chain uses TRBV7-9 with TRBJ2-7; 7 bases line up with TRBD1. This receptor was identified in a man aged 40 to 70 with stage II lung adenocarcinoma. The CDR3 nucleotides read TGTGCCAGCAGCTCTCTCCCTCAGGGGGACTACGAGCAGTACTTC. Its protein product is CASSSLPQGDYEQYF.